This T cell receptor beta chain was documented in a study of CD8+ T cells in alopecia areata. The CDR3 has 17 residues. The junction had 12 bases not matched to a gene; V was cut back by 2 bases and J by 4 bases. From germline, CDR1 is MGHRA and CDR2 YSYEKL. Sequencing templates came from extracted RNA that was reverse transcribed into cDNA. TCRdb's copy holds only in-frame clones and misses some; the assay was immunoSEQ multiplex PCR. The sample records roughly 130,000 clones, about 57% being singletons. This clone was seen more than once but under ten times. This clonotype was sampled from a human donor with alopecia areata. The rearrangement uses TRBV4-1 and TRBJ1-1; 8 positions agree with TRBD1. Sequenced here: CD4+ T cells sorted from blood, sampled at week 0. CDR3 coding DNA: TGCGCCAGCAGCCAACCTTTTCGCAGGGGGCCGGGCACTGAAGCTTTCTTT. Its translation is CASSQPFRRGPGTEAFF.